This note documents a single T cell receptor (beta chain) sequence. The entry originates in a study of control samples from healthy donors and cancer patients. The method was immunoSEQ multiplex PCR; TCRdb's version includes in-frame clones alone and lacks a portion of them. The table lists under 200,000 clones, 75% to 95% of them singletons, with approximately 1.4% in the top ten. V lost 6 bases to trimming and J lost 3 bases; unmatched junction nucleotides: 5. The CDR3 contains 15 residues. The germline V gene encodes CDR1 MNHEY and CDR2 SVGEGT. This clonotype was obtained from a woman in her 30s in good health. Specimen: blood. The rearrangement joins TRBV6-2 or TRBV6-3 to TRBJ2-1; 10 positions match TRBD1. For the CDR3, the DNA is TGTGCCAGCAGCCCCGGGACAGGGGACTACAATGAGCAGTTCTTC. Amino acid sequence: CASSPGTGDYNEQFF.